One and the same sample provided the 19 T cell receptor beta chains below, sequenced in a study of shared clonotypes between healthy human individuals. Terminally differentiated effector memory CD45RA+ cells were left out of the naive CD8 fraction, which was CD45RO-negative and positively selected for CCR7. Generated by immunoSEQ multiplex PCR, the TCRdb table keeps only in-frame clones and is missing some. The table has hundreds of thousands of clones, 92% seen once. The sample taken for sequencing was naive CD8+ T cells sorted from blood. These receptors were obtained from a man aged 30-40 years in good health.

The chain joins TRBV5-1 to TRBJ2-3; 11 positions agree with TRBD2. V was clipped by 0 bases and J by 0 bases; unmatched bases: 0. CDR1 is SGHRS and CDR2 is YFSETQ in the germline V gene. This CDR3 has 16 amino acids. CDR3 loop: CASSLGLAGSTDTQYF. Here the CDR3 DNA reads TGCGCCAGCAGCTTGGGACTAGCGGGGAGCACAGATACGCAGTATTTT. The entire variable domain, with the rest obtained from reference TRBV5-1 and TRBJ2-3, is as follows: KAGVTQTPRYLIKTRGQQVTLSCSPISGHRSVSWYQQTPGQGLQFLFEYFSETQRNKGNFPGRFSGRQFSNSRSEMNVSTLELGDSALYLCASSLGLAGSTDTQYFGPGTRLTVL.

This chain uses TRBV13 with TRBJ2-5; D might be TRBD1 (6 bases). The germline V and J ends were trimmed by 4 bases and 3 bases, with 12 bases remaining between them. The CDR3 is 14 amino acids. Germline V gene lookup returns CDR1 PRHDT and CDR2 FYEKMQ (reference sequence). For the CDR3, the DNA is TGTGCCAGCAGCTCAGCAGGGGCTGAAGAGACCCAGTACTTC. Its translation is CASSSAGAEETQYF. Using reference TRBV13 and TRBJ2-5 for the parts outside the CDR3, the full variable domain is AAGVIQSPRHLIKEKRETATLKCYPIPRHDTVYWYQQGPGQDPQFLISFYEKMQSDKGSIPDRFSAQQFSDYHSELNMSSLELGDSALYFCASSSAGAEETQYFGPGTRLLVL.

This rearrangement joins TRBV5-5 to TRBJ2-3; TRBD1 matches at 8 bases. This CDR3 has 15 residues. V dropped 0 bases and J dropped 1; count of bases not matched to a gene: 1. CDR1 is SGHKS, CDR2 YYEKEE, per germline (reference sequence). This CDR3 reads CASSLGQGRTDTQYF. As DNA, the CDR3 is TGTGCCAGCAGCTTGGGACAGGGGCGCACAGATACGCAGTATTTT.

The chain has TRBV2 and TRBJ2-2, with TRBD2 matching over 11 bases. Germline V CDR1 and CDR2: SNHLY, FYNNEI. The trim removed 8 bases at V and 0 bases at J, leaving 11 bases unmatched. CDR3 length: 18 residues. For the CDR3, the DNA is TGTGCCAGCGGTTCGGGACTAGCGGAATCCGCGAACACCGGGGAGCTGTTTTTT. Encoded protein: CASGSGLAESANTGELFF.

The V call is TRBV12-5, the J call TRBJ1-1; tentatively, D is TRBD1 (5 bases). Germline V gene data show CDR1 as LGHNT and CDR2 as FRNRAP. The V end was cut by 6 bases, the J end by 0 bases, with 11 bases between. This CDR3 has 14 amino acids. CDR3 residues: CASGPGTMNTEAFF. The CDR3 coding sequence is TGTGCTAGTGGCCCCGGGACTATGAACACTGAAGCTTTCTTT.

The chain combines TRBV29-1 with TRBJ2-7; 8 bases align to TRBD2. Germline V CDR1 and CDR2: SQVTM, ANQGSEA. V lost 4 bases, J lost 1 base, and 9 bases stayed unmatched. The CDR3 covers 15 residues. This chain's CDR3 is CSVVMSGSKSYEQYF. The CDR3 DNA reads TGCAGCGTTGTCATGAGCGGGAGTAAGTCCTACGAGCAGTACTTC.

The chain is built from TRBV5-1 and TRBJ2-7, with 13 positions matching TRBD2. CDR1 is SGHRS and CDR2 is YFSETQ in the germline V gene. Losses at the gene ends were 3 bases for V and 6 bases for J; bases not matched to a gene: 12. The CDR3 extends over 17 amino acids. The CDR3 nucleotides read TGCGCCAGCAGCTGGACTAGCGGGAGAGATTGGAGTGTCGAGCAGTACTTC. Translation gives CASSWTSGRDWSVEQYF.

The chain employs TRBV13 and TRBJ1-2; a possible D gene is TRBD1 (6 bases). Germline lookup yields CDR1 PRHDT and CDR2 FYEKMQ (reference sequence). The CDR3 is 13 amino acids. The V end lost 5 bases, the J end lost 4 bases, and 11 bases lay between the germline ends. The CDR3 DNA is TGTGCCAGCAGCACCGGGGGCTCCTATGGCTACACCTTC. Protein product: CASSTGGSYGYTF.

The chain recombines TRBV4-1 with TRBJ2-1; 9 nucleotides line up with TRBD1. The germline V gene has CDR1 MGHRA and CDR2 YSYEKL. V trimming: 5 bases; J trimming: 13 bases; junction bases outside the gene matches: 12. The CDR3 spans 14 residues. CDR3 in amino acids: CASSAERQGEQQFF. In DNA form, the CDR3 reads TGCGCCAGCAGCGCCGAGAGACAGGGGGAGCAACAGTTCTTC.

The rearrangement uses TRBV7-8 and TRBJ2-7, with a possible D match to TRBD1 (6 bases). This CDR3 is 15 amino acids long. The ends were cut back, 2 bases at V and 2 bases at J, with 13 bases in the middle. Germline CDR1 reads SGHVS; CDR2 reads FQNEAQ. In nucleotides, the CDR3 is TGTGCCAGCAGCTTACTGTCAGGGGTGGCCTACGAGCAGTACTTC. It translates to CASSLLSGVAYEQYF.

The chain joins TRBV6-1 to TRBJ1-1; maybe TRBD1 (6 bases). The V end lost 5 bases, the J end lost 0 bases, and 16 bases lay between the germline ends. In germline, CDR1 is MNHNS, CDR2 SASEGT. The CDR3 has 16 amino acids. Here the CDR3 reads CASSQGGGRVNTEAFF. The CDR3 region has the DNA TGTGCCAGCAGTCAAGGGGGGGGCCGAGTGAACACTGAAGCTTTCTTT.

Turning to this clone: The sample contains more than one DNA sequence encoding this CDR3. The chain has TRBV14 and TRBJ2-3; 7 bases map to TRBD1. Germline V lookup: CDR1 SGHDN, CDR2 FVKESK. The length of the CDR3 is 14 residues. V shed 6 bases, J shed 2 bases, and the junction held 5 bases outside the gene matches. The CDR3 loop is CASSPTGPTDTQYF. CDR3 coding DNA: TGTGCCAGCAGTCCGACAGGGCCCACAGATACGCAGTATTTT.

For the CDR3, the DNA is TGTGCCAGCAGTTACGCTGAGCTAGCGGGAGAGCAGTACTTC. This encodes CASSYAELAGEQYF. The chain is built from TRBV6-6 and TRBJ2-7; 9 nucleotides align to TRBD2. CDR3 length: 14 residues. Germline assignment: CDR1 MNHNY and CDR2 SVGAGI (reference sequence). Germline trimming cut 2 bases from V and 7 bases from J; bases unmatched to any gene: 6.

The V gene is TRBV27, the J gene TRBJ2-7, with 11 nucleotides matching TRBD2. Germline lookup yields CDR1 MNHEY and CDR2 SMNVEV (reference sequence). The CDR3 spans 15 residues. The V and J ends lost 5 bases and 1 base, in that order; junction bases with no gene match: 4. The CDR3, as DNA: TGTGCCAGCAGTGGACTAGCGGGCAGTTCCTACGAGCAGTACTTC. This codes for CASSGLAGSSYEQYF.

The V gene is TRBV7-9, the J gene TRBJ2-1; TRBD1 matches 7 bases. Germline V CDR1 and CDR2: SEHNR, FQNEAQ (reference sequence). After removal of 6 bases from V and 3 bases from J, the junction contained 14 bases not matched to a gene. The CDR3 length is 17 residues. In nucleotides, the CDR3 is TGTGCCAGCAGTTCCAACAGGGGCGCGCGTCTCTACAATGAGCAGTTCTTC. Its translation: CASSSNRGARLYNEQFF.

This chain links TRBV29-1 with TRBJ2-6; 9 nucleotides agree with TRBD1. CDR3 length: 16 amino acids. V dropped 3 bases and J dropped 1; count of bases not matched to a gene: 4. Looked up from germline, CDR1 is SQVTM and CDR2 is ANQGSEA. As DNA, the CDR3 is TGCAGCGTTGAGGACAGGGGCTCATCTGGGGCCAACGTCCTGACTTTC. Its translation is CSVEDRGSSGANVLTF.

The chain carries TRBV28 and TRBJ1-5; D is undetermined. V lost 3 bases and J lost 9, with 12 bases in between. Germline values: CDR1 MDHEN, CDR2 SYDVKM. The CDR3 sequence is 13 residues long. The CDR3 spells CASSFASRGPQHF. The CDR3 DNA reads as TGTGCCAGCAGTTTCGCCTCCCGAGGGCCCCAGCATTTT. The full variable domain, rest sourced from reference TRBV28 and TRBJ1-5, is DVKVTQSSRYLVKRTGEKVFLECVQDMDHENMFWYRQDPGLGLRLIYFSYDVKMKEKGDIPEGYSVSREKKERFSLILESASTNQTSMYLCASSFASRGPQHFGDGTRLSIL.

V usage is TRBV28 and J usage is TRBJ2-7; 7 bases match TRBD1. The CDR3 spans 12 residues. Germline V lookup: CDR1 MDHEN, CDR2 SYDVKM. Trimming cost V 8 bases and J 3 bases; bases outside gene matches: 4. In nucleotides, the CDR3 is TGTGCCAGCGGGCCAGGGGGCTACGAGCAGTACTTC. Its protein is CASGPGGYEQYF.

The chain combines TRBV27 with TRBJ2-1; D is possibly TRBD1 or TRBD2 (5 bases each). V was pared by 2 bases and J by 2 bases, with 16 bases between. CDR1 and CDR2 (germline): MNHEY, SMNVEV (reference sequence). The CDR3 runs 17 residues. DNA of the CDR3: TGTGCCAGCAGTTTACTAACCGGGACGCATCCCTACAATGAGCAGTTCTTC. Its translation: CASSLLTGTHPYNEQFF.